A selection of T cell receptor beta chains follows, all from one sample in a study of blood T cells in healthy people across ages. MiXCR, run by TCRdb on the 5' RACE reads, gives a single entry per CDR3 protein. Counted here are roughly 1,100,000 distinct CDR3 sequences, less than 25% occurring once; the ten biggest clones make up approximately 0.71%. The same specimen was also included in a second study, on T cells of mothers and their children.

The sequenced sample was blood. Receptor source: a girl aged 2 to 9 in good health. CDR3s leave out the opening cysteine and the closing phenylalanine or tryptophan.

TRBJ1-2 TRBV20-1 SASSTGLNYGYT
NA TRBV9 ASSVAGAGGHNEQF
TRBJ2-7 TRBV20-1 SARDIKDEQY
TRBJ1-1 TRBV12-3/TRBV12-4 ASSAGTGGNMNTEAF
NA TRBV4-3 ASSQDRGTDAYEQY
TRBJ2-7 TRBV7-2 ASSKKGGGAGYEQY
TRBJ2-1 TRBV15 ATTDGRRGGLGEQF
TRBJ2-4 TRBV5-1 ASSGGGTGGGNIQY
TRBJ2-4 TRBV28 ASSLQGVRSKNILY
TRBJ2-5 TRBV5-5 ASIFRLWETQY
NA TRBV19 ASWGQGASEQY
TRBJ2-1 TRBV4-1 ASSRGQGRQSSYNEQF
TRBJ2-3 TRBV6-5 ASSYAGTSDDTQY
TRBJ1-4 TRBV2 ASRPGVEKLF
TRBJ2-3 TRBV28 AFGGDSTDTQY
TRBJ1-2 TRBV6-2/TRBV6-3 ASSYSYLSAANYGYT